This is a list of T cell receptor beta chains from one sample in a study of cytomegalovirus exposure and HLA in healthy donors. Repertoires were generated with immunoSEQ multiplex PCR, while TCRdb's copy carries only in-frame clones and drops some. The sample has 150,000 to 200,000 clones, roughly 78% seen once; the top ten hold approximately 3%. Material: PBMCs. These receptor sequences come from a woman in her forties in good health and CMV-seronegative. Both conserved end residues are part of each CDR3. The order of the fields is D gene, V gene, clone size, J gene, CDR3 DNA, CDR3 protein. A D gene is named only where the DNA matches it firmly. Where a row states a size, it is once, few, many or the class of an expanded clone; other rows omit it.

d_call: .
v_call: TRBV7-7
clone_size: .
j_call: TRBJ2-1
cdr3_nt: TGTGCCAGCAGCTTGGGGGGAGGCAATGAGCAGTTCTTC
cdr3_aa: CASSLGGGNEQFF

d_call: TRBD2
v_call: TRBV7-8
clone_size: .
j_call: TRBJ2-7
cdr3_nt: TGTGCCAGCAGCTTACGGGGGGGCGGGGGTTACGAGCAGTACTTC
cdr3_aa: CASSLRGGGGYEQYF

d_call: .
v_call: TRBV10-2
clone_size: .
j_call: TRBJ1-6
cdr3_nt: TGCGCCAGCAGTGAGCCGGCAGGGGTAGGGAATTCACCCCTCCACTTT
cdr3_aa: CASSEPAGVGNSPLHF

d_call: TRBD2
v_call: TRBV6-6
clone_size: once
j_call: TRBJ2-4
cdr3_nt: TGTGCCAGCAGCCTTACTAGCGTCGGCAAAAACATTCAGTACTTC
cdr3_aa: CASSLTSVGKNIQYF

d_call: .
v_call: TRBV19
clone_size: .
j_call: TRBJ1-5
cdr3_nt: TGTGCCAGTAGTATCGACAGAGCACATAGCAATCAGCCCCAGCATTTT
cdr3_aa: CASSIDRAHSNQPQHF

d_call: TRBD2
v_call: TRBV11-1
clone_size: .
j_call: TRBJ2-1
cdr3_nt: TGTGCCAGCAGCTTAGTAGCCGCGCGGGGGGCCGATAGTGAGCAGTTCTTC
cdr3_aa: CASSLVAARGADSEQFF

d_call: .
v_call: TRBV4-1
clone_size: .
j_call: TRBJ2-3
cdr3_nt: TGCGCCAGCGCCTACGGTTGGGACTCTAAAACAGATACGCAGTATTTT
cdr3_aa: CASAYGWDSKTDTQYF

d_call: TRBD1
v_call: TRBV2
clone_size: .
j_call: TRBJ2-7
cdr3_nt: TGTGCCAGGGGGGACAGTTCCTACGAGCAGTACTTC
cdr3_aa: CARGDSSYEQYF

d_call: TRBD1
v_call: TRBV4-1
clone_size: .
j_call: TRBJ1-5
cdr3_nt: TGCGCCAGCAGCCTCGACAGGGGAAGCAATCAGCCCCAGCATTTT
cdr3_aa: CASSLDRGSNQPQHF

d_call: TRBD2
v_call: TRBV5-1
clone_size: .
j_call: TRBJ2-5
cdr3_nt: TGCGCCAGCCGTCGACAGCGGGGTCAAGAGACCCAGTACTTC
cdr3_aa: CASRRQRGQETQYF

d_call: TRBD1
v_call: TRBV27
clone_size: .
j_call: TRBJ1-5
cdr3_nt: TGTGCCAGCAGTTTAGTAGGGGGCCGCAATCAGCCCCAGCATTTT
cdr3_aa: CASSLVGGRNQPQHF

d_call: TRBD2
v_call: TRBV10-1
clone_size: once
j_call: TRBJ2-3
cdr3_nt: TGCGCCAGCAGTGAGTTTGGGACTAGAACAGATACGCAGTATTTT
cdr3_aa: CASSEFGTRTDTQYF

d_call: TRBD2
v_call: TRBV4-2
clone_size: .
j_call: TRBJ2-3
cdr3_nt: TGTGCCAGCAGCTACCTACGAGGGGCTAGCGGGATGTTAAGCACAGATACGCAGTATTTT
cdr3_aa: CASSYLRGASGMLSTDTQYF

d_call: .
v_call: TRBV6-5
clone_size: .
j_call: TRBJ1-2
cdr3_nt: TGTGCCAGCAGTTTTTCCCGGGAGGGCGCTGGCTACACCTTC
cdr3_aa: CASSFSREGAGYTF

d_call: .
v_call: TRBV7-9
clone_size: few
j_call: TRBJ1-3
cdr3_nt: TGTGCCAGCAGCCTCACTGGTTACACCATATATTTT
cdr3_aa: CASSLTGYTIYF

d_call: TRBD1
v_call: TRBV2
clone_size: few
j_call: TRBJ1-1
cdr3_nt: TGTGCCAGTGAAGGACAGGGGGTGAGGAACACTGAAGCTTTCTTT
cdr3_aa: CASEGQGVRNTEAFF

d_call: TRBD1
v_call: TRBV28
clone_size: .
j_call: TRBJ1-5
cdr3_nt: TGTGCCAGCAGTCAGCAGGGGGATGATCAGCCCCAGCATTTT
cdr3_aa: CASSQQGDDQPQHF

d_call: TRBD2
v_call: TRBV5-4
clone_size: once
j_call: TRBJ2-1
cdr3_nt: TGTGCCAGCAGCTTGAAGTCCAGCGGGGGTTATGAGCAGTTCTTC
cdr3_aa: CASSLKSSGGYEQFF

d_call: .
v_call: TRBV2
clone_size: .
j_call: TRBJ2-5
cdr3_nt: TGTGCCAGCAGCCCCAGGGGTCAAGAGACCCAGTACTTC
cdr3_aa: CASSPRGQETQYF

d_call: TRBD1
v_call: TRBV6-1
clone_size: .
j_call: TRBJ1-3
cdr3_nt: TGTGCCAGCAGTGAAGCAAAGGACAGGGATGGAAACACCATATATTTT
cdr3_aa: CASSEAKDRDGNTIYF

d_call: .
v_call: TRBV7-9
clone_size: .
j_call: TRBJ1-6
cdr3_nt: TGTGCCAGCAGCCCGGGACAATTAGGGTCACCCCTCCACTTT
cdr3_aa: CASSPGQLGSPLHF

d_call: TRBD2
v_call: TRBV11-3
clone_size: .
j_call: TRBJ2-3
cdr3_nt: TGTGCCAGCAGCTCACCCCCGGGGGGAGGCCCCGCCACAGATACGCAGTATTTT
cdr3_aa: CASSSPPGGGPATDTQYF

d_call: TRBD1
v_call: TRBV6-1
clone_size: .
j_call: TRBJ1-6
cdr3_nt: TGTGCCAGCAGTGGACAGGGTTTGAATTCACCCCTCCACTTT
cdr3_aa: CASSGQGLNSPLHF